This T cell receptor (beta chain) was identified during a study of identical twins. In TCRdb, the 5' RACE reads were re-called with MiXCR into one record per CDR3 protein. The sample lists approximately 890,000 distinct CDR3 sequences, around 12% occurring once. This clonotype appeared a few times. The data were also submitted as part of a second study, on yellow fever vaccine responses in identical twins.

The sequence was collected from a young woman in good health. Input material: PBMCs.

The CDR3 DNA reads TGCAGCGTTGAAGGCGGGGGGAACACTGAAGCTTTCTTT. This translates into CSVEGGGNTEAFF. The rearrangement uses TRBV29-1 and TRBJ1-1; maybe TRBD1 (5 bases). The CDR3 runs to 13 residues. Germline CDR1 SQVTM, CDR2 ANQGSEA. V was trimmed by 1 base and J by 1 base, leaving 7 bases between them. The full variable domain, in which reference TRBV29-1 and TRBJ1-1 provide the parts outside the CDR3, is SAVISQKPSRDICQRGTSLTIQCQVDSQVTMMFWYRQQPGQSLTLIATANQGSEATYESGFVIDKFPISRPNLTFSTLTVSNMSPEDSSIYLCSVEGGGNTEAFFGQGTRLTVV.